The sequence of this T cell receptor (beta chain) was determined in a study of shared clonotypes between healthy human individuals. Sequencing was performed with immunoSEQ multiplex PCR; in TCRdb, only in-frame clones are kept and a portion is missing. The table has 2 million to 2.5 million clones, approximately 94% seen once; the top ten hold 0.85% to 1.2%. CD8 cells regarded as naive lacked CD45RO, were positively chosen for CCR7, and omitted terminally differentiated effector memory CD45RA+ cells. Germline CDR1 SGHRS, CDR2 YFSETQ. V lost 3 bases to trimming and J lost 7 bases; unmatched junction nucleotides: 6. The CDR3 covers 13 residues.

The rearrangement joins TRBV5-1 to TRBJ1-1; 7 bases fit TRBD1. Sequenced sample: naive CD8+ T cells sorted from blood. The sequence was obtained from a man between 18 and 29 years old in good health. Here the CDR3 reads CASSSGGAVEAFF. As DNA, the CDR3 is TGCGCCAGCAGCTCAGGGGGTGCTGTTGAAGCTTTCTTT.